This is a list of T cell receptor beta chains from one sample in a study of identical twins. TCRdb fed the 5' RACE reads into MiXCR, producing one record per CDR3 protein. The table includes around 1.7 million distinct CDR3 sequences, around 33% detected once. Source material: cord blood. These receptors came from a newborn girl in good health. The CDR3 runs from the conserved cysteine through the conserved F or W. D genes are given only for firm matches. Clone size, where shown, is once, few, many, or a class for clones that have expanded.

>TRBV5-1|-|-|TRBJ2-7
CASSLAGATSYEQYF
TGCGCCAGCAGCTTGGCGGGGGCTACTAGCTACGAGCAGTACTTC
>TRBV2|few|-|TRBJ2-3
CASRTEGTDTQYF
TGTGCCAGCAGGACGGAGGGCACAGATACGCAGTATTTT
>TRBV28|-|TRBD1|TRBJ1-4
CASSPMPGTGGEKLFF
TGTGCCAGCAGTCCCATGCCCGGGACAGGGGGAGAAAAACTGTTTTTT
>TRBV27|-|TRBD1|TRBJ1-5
CASSLSRDRNSNQPQHF
TGTGCCAGCAGTTTGTCCCGGGACAGGAATAGCAATCAGCCCCAGCATTTT
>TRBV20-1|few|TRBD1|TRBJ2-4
CSATDRAKNIQYF
TGCAGTGCCACGGACAGGGCCAAAAACATTCAGTACTTC
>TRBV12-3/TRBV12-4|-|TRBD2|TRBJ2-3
CASRRAGTRTDTQYF
TGTGCCAGCAGGCGAGCGGGGACTCGCACAGATACGCAGTATTTT
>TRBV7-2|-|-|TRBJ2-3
CASSFVAKDMQYF
TGTGCCAGCAGCTTCGTAGCGAAAGATATGCAGTATTTT
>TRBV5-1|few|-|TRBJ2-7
CASSGRLRGGSYEQYF
TGCGCCAGCAGCGGTCGCTTGCGGGGTGGTTCCTACGAGCAGTACTTC
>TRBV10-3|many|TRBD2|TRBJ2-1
CAISESSAGVRNEQFF
TGTGCCATCAGTGAGTCGTCAGCGGGAGTTAGGAATGAGCAGTTCTTC
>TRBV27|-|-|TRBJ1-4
CASAPAGATNEKLFF
TGTGCCAGCGCCCCCGCCGGGGCAACTAATGAAAAACTGTTTTTT
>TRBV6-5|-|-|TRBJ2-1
CASRPRDLSYNEQFF
TGTGCCAGCAGGCCCAGGGATCTTTCCTACAATGAGCAGTTCTTC
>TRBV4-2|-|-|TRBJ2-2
CASSQGSGGELFF
TGTGCCAGCAGCCAAGGGTCCGGCGGGGAGCTGTTTTTT
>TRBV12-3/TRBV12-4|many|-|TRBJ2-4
CASSRDRGLAKNIQYF
TGTGCCAGCAGCAGGGACCGGGGCCTAGCCAAAAACATTCAGTACTTC
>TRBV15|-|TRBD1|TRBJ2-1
CASSRVRTGAYNEQFF
TGTGCCTCCAGCAGAGTCAGGACAGGGGCCTACAATGAGCAGTTCTTC
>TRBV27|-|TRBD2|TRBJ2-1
CASSSPSGMVDEQFF
TGTGCCAGCAGTTCCCCTAGCGGGATGGTGGATGAGCAGTTCTTC
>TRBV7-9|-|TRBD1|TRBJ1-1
CASSSPQGFGNTEAFF
TGTGCCAGCAGCTCCCCACAGGGGTTCGGGAACACTGAAGCTTTCTTT
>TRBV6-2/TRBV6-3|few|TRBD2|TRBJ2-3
CASSYREREISDTQYF
TGTGCCAGCAGTTATCGGGAGCGGGAGATTTCAGATACGCAGTATTTT
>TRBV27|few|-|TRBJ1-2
CASSLSQFYGYTF
TGTGCCAGCAGTTTATCACAGTTCTATGGCTACACCTTC
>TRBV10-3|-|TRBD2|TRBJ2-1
CAISRTSGGAWDEQFF
TGTGCCATCAGTAGGACTAGCGGGGGGGCCTGGGATGAGCAGTTCTTC
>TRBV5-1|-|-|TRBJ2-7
CASSLARQVFYEQYF
TGCGCCAGCAGCTTGGCCCGACAGGTCTTCTACGAGCAGTACTTC
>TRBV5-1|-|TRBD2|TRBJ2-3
CASSPAGRTTDTQYF
TGCGCCAGCAGCCCAGCGGGGCGAACCACAGATACGCAGTATTTT
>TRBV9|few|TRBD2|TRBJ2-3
CASSPAAGADTQYF
TGTGCCAGCAGCCCGGCGGCGGGAGCAGATACGCAGTATTTT
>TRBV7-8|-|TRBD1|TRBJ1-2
CASSPAAGQTPPEDRGYTF
TGTGCCAGCAGCCCAGCGGCGGGACAGACTCCACCCGAGGACCGAGGCTACACCTTC
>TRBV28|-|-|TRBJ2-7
CASSRDGTPSYEQYF
TGTGCCAGCAGTCGCGACGGGACACCATCCTACGAGCAGTACTTC
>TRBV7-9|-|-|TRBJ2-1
CASSLQGPYNKQFF
TGTGCCAGCAGCCTACAGGGACCCTACAATAAGCAGTTCTTC
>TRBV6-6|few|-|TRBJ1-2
CASSTDARSGYTF
TGTGCCAGCAGTACGGACGCGCGGAGTGGCTACACCTTC
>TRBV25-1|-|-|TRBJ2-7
CASSEMGHEQYF
TGTGCCAGCAGTGAAATGGGCCACGAGCAGTACTTC
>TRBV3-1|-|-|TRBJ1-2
CASSQEFSASNYGYTF
TGTGCCAGCAGCCAAGAATTCAGCGCGTCTAACTATGGCTACACCTTC
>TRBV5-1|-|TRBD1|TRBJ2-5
CASSFLQGAEETQYF
TGCGCCAGCAGCTTTCTCCAGGGGGCGGAAGAGACCCAGTACTTC
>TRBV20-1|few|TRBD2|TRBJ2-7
CSANPRLAPIEQYF
TGCAGTGCTAACCCAAGACTAGCGCCCATCGAGCAGTACTTC
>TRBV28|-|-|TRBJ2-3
CASRGEQGSTDTQYF
TGTGCCAGCCGCGGGGAACAGGGGAGCACAGATACGCAGTATTTT
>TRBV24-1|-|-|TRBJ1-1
CATSYFSRVTEAFF
TGTGCCACCAGTTATTTTTCCAGGGTTACTGAAGCTTTCTTT
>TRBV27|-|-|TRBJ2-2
CASSGAGYTGELFF
TGTGCCAGCAGTGGAGCCGGATACACCGGGGAGCTGTTTTTT
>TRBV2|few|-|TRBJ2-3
CASSEAPAGPDTQYF
TGTGCCAGCAGTGAAGCGCCGGCGGGCCCAGATACGCAGTATTTT
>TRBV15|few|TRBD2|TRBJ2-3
CATSSLAGEWNTQYF
TGTGCCACCAGCTCTCTAGCGGGGGAGTGGAATACGCAGTATTTT
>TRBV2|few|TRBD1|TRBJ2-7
CATRGLGEQYF
TGTGCCACCAGGGGGTTGGGGGAGCAGTACTTC
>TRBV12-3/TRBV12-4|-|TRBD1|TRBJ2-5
CASSQGAWETQYF
TGTGCCAGCAGTCAGGGGGCTTGGGAGACCCAGTACTTC
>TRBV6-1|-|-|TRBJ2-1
CASSTATRSYNEQFF
TGTGCCAGCAGTACCGCGACTAGGTCCTACAATGAGCAGTTCTTC
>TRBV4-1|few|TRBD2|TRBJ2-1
CASSRGLADTSYNEQFF
TGCGCCAGCAGCCGGGGACTAGCGGATACATCCTACAATGAGCAGTTCTTC
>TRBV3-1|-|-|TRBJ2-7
CASSQERRLIYEQYF
TGTGCCAGCAGCCAAGAGCGGAGACTTATCTACGAGCAGTACTTC
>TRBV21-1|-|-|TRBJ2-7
CASSLPTRGNNEQYF
TGTGCCAGCAGCCTACCGACTAGGGGTAACAATGAGCAGTACTTC
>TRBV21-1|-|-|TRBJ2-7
CASSNGTGSSYEQYF
TGTGCCAGCAGCAACGGGACAGGCAGCTCCTACGAGCAGTACTTC
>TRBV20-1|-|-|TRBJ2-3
CKVTGVSTDTQYF
TGCAAGGTCACGGGAGTTAGCACAGATACGCAGTATTTT
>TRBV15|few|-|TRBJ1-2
CATSRDHRGYTF
TGTGCCACTAGCAGAGATCATCGTGGCTACACCTTC
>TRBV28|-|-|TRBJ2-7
CASSFSQVGYEQYF
TGTGCCAGCAGTTTCTCACAGGTGGGCTACGAGCAGTACTTC
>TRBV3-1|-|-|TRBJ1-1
CASSQMTETEAFF
TGTGCCAGCAGCCAGATGACCGAGACTGAAGCTTTCTTT
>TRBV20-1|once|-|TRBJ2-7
CSARDPGNPRYEQYF
TGCAGTGCTAGAGACCCAGGTAACCCTCGCTACGAGCAGTACTTC
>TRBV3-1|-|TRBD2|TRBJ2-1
CASSQGGLAVANEQFF
TGTGCCAGCAGCCAAGGGGGACTAGCCGTGGCCAATGAGCAGTTCTTC
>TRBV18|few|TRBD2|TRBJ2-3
CASSVTSGVSTDTQYF
TGTGCCAGCTCAGTGACTAGCGGGGTCAGCACAGATACGCAGTATTTT
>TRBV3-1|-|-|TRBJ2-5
CASSQERHNEQYF
TGTGCCAGCAGCCAAGAGCGGCACAATGAGCAGTACTTC
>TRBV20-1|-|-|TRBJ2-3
CSASVGGNTQYF
TGCAGTGCTTCGGTTGGGGGGAATACGCAGTATTTT
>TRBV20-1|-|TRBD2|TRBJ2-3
CSARTASGASDTQYF
TGCAGTGCTAGAACTGCGAGCGGGGCCTCAGATACGCAGTATTTT
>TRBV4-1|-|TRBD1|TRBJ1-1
CASSLDRGISPTTHREAFF
TGCGCCAGCAGCCTTGACAGGGGAATAAGCCCAACTACTCACCGCGAAGCTTTCTTT
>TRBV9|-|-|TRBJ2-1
CASSGGGEHYNEQFF
TGTGCCAGCAGCGGAGGGGGAGAACACTACAATGAGCAGTTCTTC
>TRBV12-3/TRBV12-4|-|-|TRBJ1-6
CTSSLGPENSPLHF
TGTACCAGCAGTTTAGGGCCAGAAAATTCACCCCTCCACTTT